The TCR beta chain under discussion was sequenced for a study of OX40 agonist ivuxolimab in advanced cancers. At cycle 4 day 1, cycle 7 day 1, and baseline, blood was sampled. V lost 4 bases and J 0 bases, leaving 10 bases between the germline ends. Germline CDR1 ENHRY, CDR2 SYGVKD. This CDR3 contains 15 residues. Generated by immunoSEQ multiplex PCR, the TCRdb table keeps only in-frame clones and is missing some. The sample lists tens of thousands of clones, 70% to 90% occurring once. This TCR derives from an adult with an advanced solid tumor such as melanoma, head and neck, liver or kidney cancer. V gene TRBV10-3 combines with J gene TRBJ1-3; D unresolved. This sample comprised CD4+ or CD8+ T cells sorted from blood, obtained in a trial of the OX40 agonist ivuxolimab. The CDR3 region has the DNA TGTGCCATCAGTGCCCAAGGCGTCTCTGGAAACACCATATATTTT. Encoded protein: CAISAQGVSGNTIYF.